Shown below are 18 T cell receptor beta chains from a single sample sequenced in a study of vaccination effects on CD4 cells after COVID-19. Their antigens are not known. Here immunoSEQ multiplex PCR was the method, and the copy in TCRdb shows in-frame clones only, minus some. The repertoire includes approximately 74,000 clones, nearly 75% of them detected once, and less than 2.5% sits in the top ten. Researchers isolated CD4+ T cells once about eleven days of culture had elapsed. The vaccine given was either BNT162b2 or mRNA-1273, in two doses. The material sequenced was CD4+ T cells from PBMCs cultured without peptide, taken after COVID-19 vaccination. These receptors all stem from a human donor who received a COVID-19 vaccine.

The CDR3 loop is CASSQGVGAVETQYF. CDR3 sequence (DNA): TGCGCCAGCAGCCAAGGGGTGGGGGCGGTGGAGACCCAGTACTTC. The chain couples TRBV4-1 to TRBJ2-5; tentatively, D is TRBD1 (6 bases). CDR1 is MGHRA and CDR2 is YSYEKL in the germline V gene. V was pared by 1 base and J by 5 bases, with 14 bases between. The length of the CDR3 is 15 residues.

This clone has only a few counts. The CDR3 DNA is TGTGCCAGCAGTGACAGGACTATTCAAGAGACCCAGTACTTC. Translating it yields CASSDRTIQETQYF. The chain combines TRBV27 with TRBJ2-5; D is possibly TRBD1 or TRBD2 (6 bases each). Trimming shortened V by 5 bases and J by 2 bases, and 12 bases separated the two germline ends. The CDR3 extends over 14 amino acids. Per germline, CDR1 MNHEY and CDR2 SMNVEV (reference sequence).

V is TRBV2 and J is TRBJ2-7, with D perhaps matching TRBD1 (5 bases). In germline, CDR1 is SNHLY, CDR2 FYNNEI. Deletions cut 4 bases from V and 4 bases from J, with 8 bases between. This CDR3 comprises 12 residues. CDR3 nucleotides: TGTGCCAGCAGTGGGAGACAGTACGAGCAGTACGTC. Residues: CASSGRQYEQYV.

The gene calls are TRBV11-3 and TRBJ2-3; D is perhaps TRBD1 (5 bases). This CDR3 comprises 15 residues. CDR1 is SGHNT, CDR2 YENEEA, per germline. Trimming shortened V by 1 base and J by 3 bases, and 11 bases separated the two germline ends. The CDR3 protein is CASSLGAGLTDTQYF. The CDR3 DNA is TGTGCCAGCAGCTTAGGGGCAGGGTTGACAGATACGCAGTATTTT.

V and J are TRBV9 and TRBJ1-1, with 7 bases fitting TRBD1. V gave up 3 bases and J gave up 4 bases; unmatched junction bases: 9. The germline gives CDR1 SGDLS, CDR2 YYNGEE. The length of the CDR3 is 15 residues. In DNA form, the CDR3 reads TGTGCCAGCAGCGGGGACACAGGGGTCGGCACTGAAGCTTTCTTT. As protein: CASSGDTGVGTEAFF.

The sample holds a few counts of this clone. J is TRBJ1-4 and V is TRBV5-1, with D maybe TRBD1 (5 bases). Per germline, CDR1 SGHRS and CDR2 YFSETQ. The CDR3 has 14 residues. V gave up 3 bases and J gave up 5 bases, with 11 bases separating them. As DNA, the CDR3 is TGCGCCAGCAGCTGGGGACCGCTCAATGAAAAACTGTTTTTT. This encodes CASSWGPLNEKLFF.

The V call is TRBV28, the J call TRBJ2-1; D is undetermined. V was pared by 7 bases and J by 0 bases, with 7 bases between. The length of the CDR3 is 13 residues. Germline CDR1 is MDHEN and CDR2 is SYDVKM. The CDR3 protein is CASTSSSYNEQFF. The CDR3 DNA reads TGTGCCAGCACTTCTAGCTCCTACAATGAGCAGTTCTTC.

V usage is TRBV9 and J usage is TRBJ1-1; no firm D call. CDR3 length: 14 amino acids. Per germline, CDR1 SGDLS and CDR2 YYNGEE. V was cut by 0 bases and J by 2 bases, with 8 bases left in between. DNA for the CDR3: TGTGCCAGCAGCGTAGCTGAATCTAACACTGAAGCTTTCTTT. Protein sequence: CASSVAESNTEAFF. The complete variable domain, with remaining parts taken from reference TRBV9 and TRBJ1-1, reads DSGVTQTPKHLITATGQRVTLRCSPRSGDLSVYWYQQSLDQGLQFLIQYYNGEERAKGNILERFSAQQFPDLHSELNLSSLELGDSALYFCASSVAESNTEAFFGQGTRLTVV.

The J gene is TRBJ2-7, the V gene TRBV28; a possible D gene is TRBD2 (6 bases). Between the trimmed V and J ends, which lost 8 bases and 2 bases, there was a span of 16 bases. The germline V gene encodes CDR1 MDHEN and CDR2 SYDVKM. This CDR3 comprises 14 residues. CDR3 nucleotides: TGTGCCAGCGTCCCCCGGGGGACCCCCTACGAGCAGTACGTC. Translating gives CASVPRGTPYEQYV.

The rearrangement uses TRBV19 and TRBJ2-2; D is undetermined. The CDR3 length is 13 residues. CDR1 is LNHDA, CDR2 SQIVND, per germline (reference sequence). Trimming took 6 bases from V and 3 from J, leaving 8 bases between them. The CDR3 DNA reads TGTGCCAGTAGCCACCGCCACACCGGGGAGCTGTTTTTT. Translation gives CASSHRHTGELFF.

The rearrangement uses TRBV1 and TRBJ1-5; TRBD1 is taken as the D call from the table, unchecked against the DNA. TRBV1 is deemed a pseudogene. This CDR3 comprises 17 residues. The CDR3: CTSSQALARVRNQPQHF. The CDR3 region has the DNA TGCACCAGCAGCCAAGCCCTCGCCAGGGTACGTAATCAGCCCCAGCATTTT.

This chain uses TRBV6-4 with TRBJ2-1; 13 bases align to TRBD2. Germline assignment: CDR1 MRHNA and CDR2 SNTAGT. The CDR3 is 15 amino acids. V shed 5 bases, J shed 7 bases, and the junction held 5 bases outside the gene matches. CDR3 DNA: TGTGCCAGCAGTCAGGGACTAGCGGGGACAAATGAGCAGTTCTTC. Residues: CASSQGLAGTNEQFF.

This chain uses TRBV5-8 with TRBJ2-5; D might be TRBD2 (5 bases). Trimming shortened V by 5 bases and J by 2 bases, and 13 bases separated the two germline ends. In germline, CDR1 is SGHTS, CDR2 YDEGEE. The CDR3 length is 14 residues. The CDR3 DNA is TGTGCCAGCAGAAGGGCTAGCTCGCAAGAGACCCAGTACTTC. Translation: CASRRASSQETQYF.

V gene TRBV6-5 combines with J gene TRBJ1-5, with 9 bases identical to TRBD1. The germline gives CDR1 MNHEY, CDR2 SVGAGI. This CDR3 contains 15 residues. J was trimmed by 6 bases and V by 8 bases; bases with no gene match: 11. The CDR3, as DNA: TGTGCCAGCGCACCCGGGACAGGGTCTACTCAGCCCCAGCATTTT. It encodes CASAPGTGSTQPQHF.

The rearrangement links TRBV15 to TRBJ1-1; 8 positions agree with TRBD1. V lost 2 bases and J lost 8; bases outside the gene matches: 7. Germline CDR1 and CDR2: LNHNV and YYDKDF (reference sequence). This CDR3 is built from 14 residues. The CDR3 bases are TGTGCCACCAGCAGATTGACAGGGGCGCCAGAAGCTTTCTTT. Translated: CATSRLTGAPEAFF.

The chain links TRBV19 to TRBJ2-2; a weak D match, TRBD2 (7 bases). The V gene's germline CDR1 is LNHDA and CDR2 SQIVND (reference sequence). Trimming removed 3 bases at V and 0 bases at J, with 11 bases between. The CDR3 is made up of 16 amino acids. CDR3 DNA sequence: TGTGCCAGTAGTATGGGCGGGGGCGCGAACACCGGGGAGCTGTTTTTT. This sequence encodes CASSMGGGANTGELFF.

This clone showed up just once. This chain connects TRBV28 to TRBJ2-7; no clear D gene. Trimming took 4 bases from V and 5 from J, leaving 6 bases between them. The V gene's germline CDR1 is MDHEN and CDR2 SYDVKM. The CDR3 length is 11 residues. DNA of the CDR3: TGTGCCAGCAGTTATCGCGACGAGCAGTACGTC. It yields the protein CASSYRDEQYV.

The chain joins TRBV6-6 to TRBJ1-3; D is ambiguous. Germline lookup yields CDR1 MNHNY and CDR2 SVGAGI (reference sequence). V was trimmed by 9 bases and J by 4 bases, leaving 13 bases between them. CDR3 length: 13 amino acids. CDR3 protein: CASSLSPGNTIYF. In nucleotides, the CDR3 is TGTGCCAGTTCCCTATCCCCGGGAAACACCATATATTTT.